The clone carrying this TCR beta chain was picked up many times. The target antigen is unknown. These data belong to a study of blood T cells in healthy people across ages. At the level of the study: Template switching retrieved approximately one barcoded beta molecule for each two T cells. Study observations and caveats: Versus aged donors, long-lived donors had higher diversity and more naive CD4+ cells.

Sample-barcoded 5' priming and a J-beta primer mix drove a second PCR of roughly 6 to 12 cycles. Every molecule of cDNA carried a tag from a template-switch adaptor with 12 random nucleotides. MiXCR, run by TCRdb on the 5' RACE reads, gives a single entry per CDR3 protein. The data hold approximately 320,000 distinct CDR3 sequences, with roughly a quarter observed a single time. Germline V gene sequence: CDR1 MDHEN, CDR2 SYDVKM. There are 15 residues in the CDR3. V dropped 8 bases and J dropped 4 bases, with 20 bases sitting between them. The source material was blood. The sequence derives from a woman between 70 and 85 years old in good health. V is TRBV28 and J is TRBJ2-5; a weak D match, TRBD2 (7 bases). This chain's CDR3 is CASAYGGGGRETQYF. The CDR3 DNA is TGTGCCAGCGCTTACGGGGGAGGGGGTAGAGAGACCCAGTACTTC.